Listed below are T cell receptor beta chains from one sample, sequenced in a study of T cells in localized non-small cell lung cancer. Assay: immunoSEQ multiplex PCR; the TCRdb copy retains only in-frame clones and omits some. The table lists 61,000 or so clones, roughly 85% of them singletons, with 5.2% in the top ten. Here the sequenced sample was peripheral blood, taken before any cancer treatment. These receptors all come from a woman between 35 and 75 years old with stage I lung adenocarcinoma. Each CDR3 is given with its conserved first and last residue.

>TRBV4-2|TRBJ2-2
CASSRPGANTGELFF
>TRBV7-9|TRBJ2-1
CASSSTITSYNEQFF
>TRBV7-6|TRBJ1-5
CASSLGENQPQHF
>TRBV6-6|TRBJ1-3
CASSLTGGLSGNTIYF
>TRBV7-9|TRBJ1-2
CASSLGSSGYTF
>TRBV5-6|TRBJ1-5
CASSSGTSNQPQHF
>TRBV28|TRBJ2-2
CASSLSRPGTGELFF
>TRBV19|TRBJ2-2
CASSNTDTGELFF
>TRBV19|TRBJ1-3
CATRDISSGNTIYF
>TRBV7-9|TRBJ2-7
CASSPEGAGAYEQYF
>TRBV7-3|TRBJ2-1
CASSPSGSSNEQFF
>TRBV4-3|TRBJ2-1
CASSQDALAGGLYQFF
>TRBV18|TRBJ2-7
CASSPRTGYEQYF
>TRBV6-1|TRBJ1-2
CASRKTPQGCTF
>TRBV2|TRBJ1-2
CASSEQGGYTF
>TRBV7-2|TRBJ2-7
CASSPVGISYEQYF
>TRBV10-1|TRBJ2-7
CASSQGEDGYEQYF
>TRBV18|TRBJ2-2
CASSPNPPPAGELFF
>TRBV7-2|TRBJ2-7
CASSKNPYEQYF
>TRBV10-1|TRBJ1-6
CASSVSKGNSPLHF
>TRBV5-1|TRBJ2-4
CASSLVGRVEAKNIQYF
>TRBV30|TRBJ2-2
CAWSVRRTGDTGELFF
>TRBV30|TRBJ2-1
CAWSVLYNEQFF
>TRBV28|TRBJ2-7
CASTRPGVHEQYF
>TRBV9|TRBJ1-6
CASSIQGSRNSPLHF
>TRBV19|TRBJ2-1
CASSPDRLSSYNEQFF
>TRBV30|TRBJ1-2
CAWSEDLGHYGYTF
>TRBV28|TRBJ2-7
CASSFSSQGAYEQYF
>TRBV2|TRBJ2-3
CASSGGLSTDTQYF
>TRBV19|TRBJ1-5
CASGKDGINQPQHF
>TRBV29-1|TRBJ2-5
CSVERRGGQETQYF
>TRBV9|TRBJ2-1
CASSEALSYNEQFF
>TRBV5-1|TRBJ2-5
CASSLGGALKETQYF
>TRBV7-6|TRBJ2-2
CASSSPGLRELFF
>TRBV10-3|TRBJ1-1
CAISEYGGETEAFF
>TRBV14|TRBJ1-1
CASSPSLVQGGMNTEAFF
>TRBV5-1|TRBJ2-5
CASSFNAIAQETQYF
>TRBV28|TRBJ2-7
CASSQPTGTYEQYF
>TRBV9|TRBJ2-2
CASSVVTGGAGELFF
>TRBV27|TRBJ2-1
CASSSTGYNEQFF
>TRBV30|TRBJ2-1
CAWSPGTGHHNEQFF